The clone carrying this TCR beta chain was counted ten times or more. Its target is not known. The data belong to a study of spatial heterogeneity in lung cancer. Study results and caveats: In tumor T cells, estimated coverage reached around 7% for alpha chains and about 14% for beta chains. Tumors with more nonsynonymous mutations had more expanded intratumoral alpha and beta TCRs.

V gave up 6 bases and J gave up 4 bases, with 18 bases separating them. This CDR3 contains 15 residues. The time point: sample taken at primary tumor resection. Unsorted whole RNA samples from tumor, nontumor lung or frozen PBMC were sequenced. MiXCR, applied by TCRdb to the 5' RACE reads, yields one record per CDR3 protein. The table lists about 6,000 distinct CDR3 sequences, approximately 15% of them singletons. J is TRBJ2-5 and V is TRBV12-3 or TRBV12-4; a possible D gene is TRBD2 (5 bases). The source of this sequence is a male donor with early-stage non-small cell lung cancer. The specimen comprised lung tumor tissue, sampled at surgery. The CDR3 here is CASRPWRGGGETQYF. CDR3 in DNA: TGTGCCAGCAGGCCATGGCGAGGAGGAGGAGAGACCCAGTACTTC.